This T cell receptor beta chain was identified in a study of T cells after yellow fever vaccination. The germline gives CDR1 SGHAT, CDR2 FQNNGV. V was pared by 0 bases and J by 6 bases, with 2 bases of the junction left unmatched. The CDR3 contains 13 residues. TCRdb processed the 5' RACE reads anew with MiXCR; each CDR3 protein has one entry. The repertoire includes 450,000 to 650,000 distinct CDR3 sequences, around an eighth of them detected once, and over 13% sits in the top ten. The chain joins TRBV11-2 to TRBJ2-7; TRBD1 aligns across 7 bases. The clonotype was recovered from a man aged 30 to 39 who received the YFV17D yellow fever vaccine. The sample consisted of PBMCs, taken on the day of the yellow fever booster vaccination. The CDR3, as DNA: TGTGCCAGCAGCTTAGATCGGACAGGCGAGCAGTACTTC. Translating it yields CASSLDRTGEQYF.